The T cell receptor (beta chain) described here comes from a study of OX40 agonist ivuxolimab in advanced cancers. About the research overall: The dose of intravenous ivuxolimab that patients received every 2 weeks ranged from 0.01 to 10 mg/kg.

Germline CDR1 MNHNY, CDR2 SVGAGI (reference sequence). Trimming took 6 bases from V and 3 from J; bases not matched to a gene: 5. The CDR3 consists of 15 residues. The assay was immunoSEQ multiplex PCR, and TCRdb's table has in-frame clones only and misses some. The sample lists roughly 70,000 clones, roughly 80% occurring once. The rearrangement links TRBV6-6 to TRBJ2-7, with TRBD2 matching over 13 bases. The TCR comes from an adult with an advanced solid tumor such as melanoma, head and neck, liver or kidney cancer. Source: CD4+ or CD8+ T cells sorted from blood, taken in a trial of the OX40 agonist ivuxolimab. The CDR3 nucleotides read TGTGCCAGCAGGAGACTAGCGGGAGGATTCTACGAGCAGTACTTC. Encoded protein: CASRRLAGGFYEQYF.